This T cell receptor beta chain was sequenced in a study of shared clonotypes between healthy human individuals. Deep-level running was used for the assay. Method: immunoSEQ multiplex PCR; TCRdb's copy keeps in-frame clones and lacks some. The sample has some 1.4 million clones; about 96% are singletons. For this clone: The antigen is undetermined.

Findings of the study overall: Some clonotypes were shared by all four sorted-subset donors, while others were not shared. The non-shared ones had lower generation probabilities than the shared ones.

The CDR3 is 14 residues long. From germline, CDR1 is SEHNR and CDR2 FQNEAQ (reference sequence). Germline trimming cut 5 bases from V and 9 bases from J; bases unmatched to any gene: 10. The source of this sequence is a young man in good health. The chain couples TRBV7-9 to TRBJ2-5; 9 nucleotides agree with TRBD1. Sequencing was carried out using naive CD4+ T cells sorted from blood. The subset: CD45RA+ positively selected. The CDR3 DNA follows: TGTGCCAGCAGCGCCACCGGGACAGGGTCTGCCCAGTACTTC. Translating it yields CASSATGTGSAQYF.